The 24 T cell receptor beta chains in this list originate from one sample, sequenced in a study of T cell changes during pregnancy in multiple sclerosis. The data were produced by immunoSEQ multiplex PCR, yet TCRdb's version contains in-frame clones alone and is incomplete. Of some 58,000 clones in the sample, almost 97% are singletons; the top ten hold under 2.5%. The sample here was CD8+ T cells from peripheral blood mononuclear cells, taken after pregnancy. The receptors stem from a female donor with multiple sclerosis, enrolled in a pregnancy study.

V and J are TRBV2 and TRBJ1-2; 8 positions match TRBD1. The germline V gene has CDR1 SNHLY and CDR2 FYNNEI. V shed 4 bases, J shed 3 bases, and the junction held 13 bases outside the gene matches. The CDR3 has 17 amino acids. As DNA, the CDR3 is TGTGCCAGCAGTGCTTCCGGGACAGGTGGATTGGACTATGGCTACACCTTC. It is translated as CASSASGTGGLDYGYTF.

The gene calls are TRBV14 and TRBJ2-1, with TRBD1 matching over 9 bases. Germline V gives CDR1 SGHDN, CDR2 FVKESK. The CDR3 totals 16 residues. V shed 4 bases, J shed 4 bases, and the junction held 8 bases outside the gene matches. CDR3 in DNA: TGTGCCAGCAGCCTCCGGGACAGGGTAAGATACAATGAGCAGTTCTTC. Translating gives CASSLRDRVRYNEQFF.

The chain combines TRBV4-2 with TRBJ2-1; 14 bases agree with TRBD2. CDR3 length: 16 residues. The junction had 3 bases not matched to a gene; V was cut back by 0 bases and J by 8 bases. Germline CDR1 is LGHNA and CDR2 is YNFKEQ. The CDR3 here is CASSQERTSGRYEQFF. CDR3 bases: TGTGCCAGCAGCCAAGAGAGGACTAGCGGGAGGTATGAGCAGTTCTTC.

The V call is TRBV23-1, the J call TRBJ1-2; possible D gene TRBD1, 6 bases. TRBV23-1 has ORF status, its function being uncertain. The CDR3 extends over 15 amino acids. V gave up 7 bases and J gave up 4 bases, with 19 bases separating them. The CDR3 region is CASNPRDNFIYGYTF. DNA of the CDR3: TGCGCCAGCAACCCGAGGGACAACTTCATCTATGGCTACACCTTC.

The chain carries TRBV6-1 and TRBJ2-7, with a possible D match to TRBD1 (5 bases). Germline V lookup: CDR1 MNHNS, CDR2 SASEGT. Trimming pared 8 bases from V and 6 bases from J, leaving 11 bases between. The CDR3 runs 11 residues. The CDR3 loop is CASVAGSEQYF. CDR3 DNA: TGTGCCAGCGTCGCAGGGTCCGAGCAGTACTTC.

V gene TRBV2 combines with J gene TRBJ1-5; D possibly corresponds to TRBD1 (6 bases). The CDR3 spans 16 residues. The V end lost 7 bases, the J end lost 3 bases, and 19 bases lay between the germline ends. Germline V gene sequence: CDR1 SNHLY, CDR2 FYNNEI. For the CDR3, the DNA is TGTGCCAGCAAGTCGGGTCCAGGGGCGATCAATCAGCCCCAGCATTTT. Its protein product is CASKSGPGAINQPQHF.

The J gene is TRBJ2-1, the V gene TRBV7-9; 10 positions agree with TRBD1. The CDR3 extends over 18 amino acids. CDR1 is SEHNR and CDR2 is FQNEAQ in the germline V gene (reference sequence). Trimming cost V 5 bases and J 4 bases; bases outside gene matches: 14. The CDR3 DNA sequence: TGTGCCAGCAGCCCGCGTACGGCCGGGACAGGGGCGTACAATGAGCAGTTCTTC. Translating it yields CASSPRTAGTGAYNEQFF. The variable domain in full, completed from reference TRBV7-9 and TRBJ2-1, reads DTGVSQNPRHKITKRGQNVTFRCDPISEHNRLYWYRQTLGQGPEFLTYFQNEAQLEKSRLLSDRFSAERPKGSFSTLEIQRTEQGDSAMYLCASSPRTAGTGAYNEQFFGPGTRLTVL.

The chain uses TRBV15 and TRBJ1-5; tentative D call: TRBD1 (6 bases). V was clipped by 0 bases and J by 7 bases, with 13 bases between them. The CDR3 runs to 15 residues. Germline V CDR1 and CDR2: LNHNV, YYDKDF (reference sequence). The CDR3: CATSRDKGVGQPQHF. CDR3 nucleotides: TGTGCCACCAGCAGAGATAAGGGGGTAGGCCAGCCCCAGCATTTT.

This clone was found once. The chain recombines TRBV5-4 with TRBJ1-1, with TRBD1 matching over 7 bases. The CDR3 runs to 15 residues. Germline lookup yields CDR1 SGHNT and CDR2 YYREEE (reference sequence). V trimming: 1 base; J trimming: 1 base; junction bases outside the gene matches: 4. DNA for the CDR3: TGTGCCAGCAGCTTGAAAGGGACAGCGAACACTGAAGCTTTCTTT. Amino acids: CASSLKGTANTEAFF.

The V and J genes are TRBV28 and TRBJ1-2; 8 bases map to TRBD1. The CDR3 is made up of 14 amino acids. Germline V lookup: CDR1 MDHEN, CDR2 SYDVKM. V lost 5 bases, J lost 6 bases, and 8 bases stayed unmatched. CDR3 sequence (DNA): TGTGCCAGCAGTCCGAACAGGGGGGTCCATGGCTACACCTTC. Residues: CASSPNRGVHGYTF.

The rearrangement joins TRBV15 to TRBJ1-1; TRBD1 might be the D (6 bases). Germline CDR1 reads LNHNV; CDR2 reads YYDKDF (reference sequence). V was pared by 5 bases and J by 3 bases, with 10 bases between. The CDR3 runs to 13 residues. The CDR3 spells CATSSGGYTEAFF. CDR3 sequence (DNA): TGTGCCACCAGCTCGGGGGGCTACACTGAAGCTTTCTTT.

This chain links TRBV19 with TRBJ2-1; D is possibly TRBD2 (7 bases). V was cut by 7 bases and J by 10 bases, with 17 bases left in between. The CDR3 length is 13 residues. Germline CDR1 reads LNHDA; CDR2 reads SQIVND (reference sequence). The chain's CDR3 is CASKPRGAGEQFF. The CDR3 DNA sequence: TGTGCCAGTAAGCCCCGGGGGGCTGGGGAGCAGTTCTTC.

V usage is TRBV19 and J usage is TRBJ2-7, with no clear D. Trimming cost V 1 base and J 5 bases, with 15 bases left between them. Germline V gene lookup returns CDR1 LNHDA and CDR2 SQIVND (reference sequence). This CDR3 spans 15 amino acids. The DNA of the CDR3 is TGTGCCAGTAGTATAGCCGGTACTCAAGAGGACGAGCAGTACTTC. Amino acid sequence: CASSIAGTQEDEQYF.

The chain uses TRBV2 and TRBJ2-3; possibly TRBD2 for D (5 bases). The V gene lost 2 bases and the J gene lost 0 bases, with 9 bases spanning the gap. The CDR3 sequence is 15 residues long. Germline V CDR1 and CDR2: SNHLY, FYNNEI. The CDR3 region is CASSESGGSTDTQYF. The CDR3 DNA is TGTGCCAGCAGTGAAAGTGGCGGGAGCACAGATACGCAGTATTTT.

V is TRBV27 and J is TRBJ2-3, with 7 nucleotides matching TRBD1. Per germline, CDR1 MNHEY and CDR2 SMNVEV (reference sequence). The CDR3 sequence is 13 residues long. Unmatched junction bases numbered 9, after V lost 5 bases and J lost 10 bases. The DNA for the CDR3 is TGTGCCAGCAGTCCCTCATCCGGGACAGCGCAGTATTTT. Amino acid sequence: CASSPSSGTAQYF.

The chain couples TRBV7-9 to TRBJ2-3; D is uncertain. Looked up from germline, CDR1 is SEHNR and CDR2 is FQNEAQ (reference sequence). CDR3 length equals 16 residues. The V end lost 7 bases, the J end lost 0 bases, and 17 bases lay between the germline ends. The CDR3 coding sequence is TGTGCCAGCACCCAAAATGGTAGCCTAAGCACAGATACGCAGTATTTT. The encoded protein is CASTQNGSLSTDTQYF.

This rearrangement joins TRBV5-6 to TRBJ2-5; a possible D gene is TRBD1 (6 bases). The germline V gene encodes CDR1 SGHDT and CDR2 YYEEEE. This CDR3 spans 15 amino acids. V lost 0 bases to trimming and J lost 4 bases, with 13 bases between them. This CDR3 is CASSLAGVGIETQYF. The CDR3 DNA reads TGTGCCAGCAGCTTGGCAGGGGTTGGGATAGAGACCCAGTACTTC.

The chain combines TRBV7-6 with TRBJ2-1; TRBD2 matches at 8 bases. V lost 0 bases, J lost 7 bases, and 8 bases stayed unmatched. Germline lookup yields CDR1 SGHVS and CDR2 FNYEAQ. The CDR3 runs 16 residues. CDR3 DNA sequence: TGTGCCAGCAGCTTAGCGGCCGGGAGGGCAGGGAATGAGCAGTTCTTC. Protein sequence: CASSLAAGRAGNEQFF.

This chain uses TRBV2 with TRBJ2-7; no clear D gene. The CDR3 sequence is 14 residues long. The V end was cut by 3 bases, the J end by 3 bases, with 12 bases between. CDR1 and CDR2 from the germline V gene are SNHLY and FYNNEI. CDR3 protein: CASSDRGFLYEQYF. CDR3 sequence (DNA): TGTGCCAGCAGTGATAGAGGTTTCCTCTACGAGCAGTACTTC.

This sequence joins TRBV5-1 and TRBJ2-5, with 8 bases matching TRBD2. V gave up 7 bases and J gave up 1 base; unmatched junction bases: 9. CDR1 is SGHRS and CDR2 is YFSETQ in the germline V gene. This CDR3 region has 15 residues. DNA for the CDR3: TGCGCCAGCTCGAGCGGGAGCGCTTCCCAAGAGACCCAGTACTTC. Encoded protein: CASSSGSASQETQYF.

The V call is TRBV28, the J call TRBJ2-7; the match to TRBD1 covers 7 bases. The CDR3 length is 13 residues. The germline CDR1 and CDR2 sequences are MDHEN and SYDVKM. V lost 2 bases and J lost 6; bases outside the gene matches: 4. CDR3 residues: CASSLTGEGEQYF. Here the CDR3 DNA reads TGTGCCAGCAGTTTAACAGGGGAAGGCGAGCAGTACTTC.

The chain links TRBV29-1 to TRBJ2-2, with 9 nucleotides matching TRBD2. The CDR3 has 14 residues. The junction had 14 bases not matched to a gene; V was cut back by 8 bases and J by 10 bases. Germline CDR1 SQVTM, CDR2 ANQGSEA. Here the CDR3 reads CSPRGLAPKEELFF. CDR3 DNA: TGCAGCCCGAGGGGACTAGCACCCAAAGAGGAGCTGTTTTTT.

V usage is TRBV4-3 and J usage is TRBJ2-2; unclear D gene. Trimming removed 1 base from V and 5 bases from J, with 14 bases in between. Germline V lookup: CDR1 LGHNA, CDR2 YSLEER. The CDR3 is 16 amino acids. CDR3 region: CASSQGPASHTGELFF. The DNA for the CDR3 is TGCGCCAGCAGCCAAGGGCCCGCTTCGCATACCGGGGAGCTGTTTTTT.

The chain employs TRBV6-1 and TRBJ2-7; 10 bases agree with TRBD2. Trimming removed 2 bases from V and 3 bases from J; junction bases left unmatched: 13. The CDR3 loop spans 18 amino acids. The germline V gene has CDR1 MNHNS and CDR2 SASEGT. For the CDR3, the DNA is TGTGCCAGCAGTGAATGGGGGCATGGGACTAGCGCCAACTACGAGCAGTACTTC. The encoded protein is CASSEWGHGTSANYEQYF.